One sample yielded the 13 T cell receptor beta chains listed below, sequenced in a study of molecular identifiers for immune sequencing clone quantification. TCRdb reprocessed the PCR reads with MiXCR, giving one entry per CDR3 protein. Of over 300,000 distinct CDR3 sequences in the sample, about 23% were seen once. Sequencing was performed on naive CD8+ T cells from blood, with Jurkat cell RNA spiked in. The subset: FACS-sorted CD8+CD4-CCR7+CD45RA+ naive T cells. The origin of the receptors is a human donor in good health. Some libraries in this study had Jurkat cell RNA spiked in.

V is TRBV6-1 and J is TRBJ1-5; D is unclear. The germline V gene has CDR1 MNHNS and CDR2 SASEGT. The V end lost 2 bases, the J end lost 1 base, and 9 bases lay between the germline ends. This CDR3 is 15 amino acids long. In nucleotides, the CDR3 is TGTGCCAGCAGTGAATGGGGTTGGAGCAATCAGCCCCAGCATTTT. Amino acid sequence: CASSEWGWSNQPQHF.

This clonotype has at least ten counts. This chain joins TRBV7-9 and TRBJ1-3; 8 nucleotides align to TRBD1. CDR3 size: 19 residues. Germline V gene sequence: CDR1 SEHNR, CDR2 FQNEAQ (reference sequence). The V gene end was trimmed by 4 bases and the J gene end by 0 bases; junction bases not matched to a gene: 14. Written as DNA, the CDR3 is TGTGCCAGCAGCTCCACAGTGACAGGGGCTGGCCGCTCTGGAAACACCATATATTTT. Protein sequence: CASSSTVTGAGRSGNTIYF.

This clonotype was seen only a few times. The chain couples TRBV25-1 to TRBJ2-7; 10 positions match TRBD1. The CDR3 totals 18 residues. The ends lost 7 bases at V and 3 bases at J; junction bases unmatched: 18. CDR1 and CDR2 from the germline V gene are MGHDK and SYGVNS. The CDR3: CASTTEGQGQPRGYEQYF. The CDR3 DNA follows: TGTGCCAGCACTACGGAGGGACAGGGGCAACCCCGCGGCTACGAGCAGTACTTC.

The table lists this clonotype with a count of one. Its ends do not fully match the called genes, so a read error is possible. V is TRBV30 and J is TRBJ2-6; the D gene is possibly TRBD1 (6 bases). CDR1 and CDR2 from the germline V gene are GTSNPN and SVGIG (reference sequence). The CDR3 is made up of 17 amino acids. CDR3 in DNA: TGTGCCTGGAGGGGACAAACATTAAGCTCTGGGCCCAACGTCCTGACTTTC. Translated, it gives CAWRGQTLSSGPNVLTF.

This clonotype has ten or more counts. This rearrangement joins TRBV28 to TRBJ1-5; 8 nucleotides line up with TRBD1. Trimming at V came to 6 bases and at J to 4 bases, leaving 11 bases not matched to a gene. The CDR3 runs to 16 residues. Germline-derived CDR1 and CDR2 are MDHEN and SYDVKM. The CDR3 DNA follows: TGTGCCAGCAGAGACCCAGGGGGCGGGGCGAATCAGCCCCAGCATTTT. This gives the protein CASRDPGGGANQPQHF.

This clonotype has just a few counts. The V gene is TRBV6-6, the J gene TRBJ2-7; a weak D match, TRBD1 (6 bases). V was trimmed by 6 bases and J by 3 bases, leaving 15 bases between them. The CDR3 loop spans 14 amino acids. CDR1 and CDR2 (germline): MNHNY, SVGAGI (reference sequence). The CDR3 loop reads CASSSGVESYEQYF. CDR3 nucleotides: TGTGCCAGCAGCTCAGGGGTAGAAAGCTACGAGCAGTACTTC.

This clonotype was recorded a few times. V gene TRBV4-3 combines with J gene TRBJ1-1, with D maybe TRBD1 (6 bases). Germline V lookup: CDR1 LGHNA, CDR2 YSLEER. Between the trimmed V and J ends, which lost 1 base and 5 bases, there was a span of 20 bases. The CDR3 consists of 17 residues. The CDR3 protein is CASSQGFTSTGKTEAFF. The CDR3 region has the DNA TGCGCCAGCAGCCAAGGCTTTACTTCTACAGGGAAGACTGAAGCTTTCTTT.

This clonotype was detected many times. V usage is TRBV27 and J usage is TRBJ2-3; D might be TRBD2 (6 bases). The germline V gene has CDR1 MNHEY and CDR2 SMNVEV (reference sequence). Trimming cost V 5 bases and J 6 bases, with 27 bases left between them. The CDR3 covers 18 residues. CDR3 sequence: CASSPLKRVRPAGDTQYF. The DNA for the CDR3 is TGTGCCAGCAGTCCTCTGAAGCGGGTTCGGCCCGCGGGTGATACGCAGTATTTT.

This clonotype has ten or more counts. V is TRBV4-1 and J is TRBJ2-7; D not resolved. This CDR3 has 11 amino acids. The V gene's germline CDR1 is MGHRA and CDR2 YSYEKL. V was shortened by 0 bases and J by 6 bases, with 3 bases between the two germline ends. DNA of the CDR3: TGCGCCAGCAGCCAAGAAAGCGAGCAGTACTTC. This codes for CASSQESEQYF.

This clonotype occurred a few times. CDR3 protein: CASSQGGDTGISYEQYF. Written as DNA, the CDR3 is TGCGCCAGCAGCCAAGGAGGAGATACAGGGATCTCCTACGAGCAGTACTTC. The chain carries TRBV4-1 and TRBJ2-7, with D tentatively TRBD1 (6 bases). The CDR3 covers 17 residues. The germline V gene encodes CDR1 MGHRA and CDR2 YSYEKL. The V gene lost 1 base and the J gene lost 0 bases, with 16 bases spanning the gap.

There are many counts of this clonotype. The chain couples TRBV7-8 to TRBJ2-5, with a weak D call TRBD2 (7 bases). Germline assignment: CDR1 SGHVS and CDR2 FQNEAQ. Trimming shortened V by 0 bases and J by 1 base, and 15 bases separated the two germline ends. CDR3 length: 17 residues. The CDR3 protein is CASSLARGGAPQETQYF. CDR3 coding DNA: TGTGCCAGCAGCTTAGCGAGGGGGGGCGCCCCCCAAGAGACCCAGTACTTC.

The chain employs TRBV28 and TRBJ1-4, with unresolved D. The germline V and J ends were trimmed by 5 bases and 1 base, with 2 bases remaining between them. CDR3 length equals 12 residues. CDR1 and CDR2 (germline): MDHEN, SYDVKM. The CDR3 DNA sequence: TGTGCCAGCAGTCTAACTAATGAAAAACTGTTTTTT. This codes for CASSLTNEKLFF.

Regarding this clonotype: The junction differs from germline at one of its ends, possibly a read error. The chain recombines TRBV30 with TRBJ2-2; 9 nucleotides line up with TRBD2. This CDR3 has 13 residues. Per germline, CDR1 GTSNPN and CDR2 SVGIG (reference sequence). DNA of the CDR3: TGTGCCTGGACTAGCGGGGACACCGGGGAGCTGATTTTT. Translating gives CAWTSGDTGELIF.